Presented here are 24 T cell receptor beta chains from one specimen sequenced in a study of blood T cells in healthy people across ages. A second roughly 6 to 11 cycle PCR used barcoded and J-beta primers. TCRdb reprocessed the 5' RACE reads via MiXCR and lists one record per CDR3 protein. The sample contains some 1,800,000 distinct CDR3 sequences, 39% of which appear only once. The sequencing sample was made of blood. The receptors originated from a human donor in good health.

This chain uses TRBV6-2 or TRBV6-3 with TRBJ1-2; D is undetermined. Trimming left V 5 bases short and J 4 bases short, with 17 bases between. The germline V gene has CDR1 MNHEY and CDR2 SVGEGT. The CDR3 runs 15 residues. The CDR3 bases are TGTGCCAGCAGTCCCGGAGGAACAGCGCCCTATGGCTACACCTTC. It codes for CASSPGGTAPYGYTF.

The V call is TRBV4-3, the J call TRBJ2-2; D unresolved. The germline CDR1 and CDR2 sequences are LGHNA and YSLEER. CDR3 length: 14 amino acids. Trimming removed 0 bases at V and 3 bases at J, with 5 bases between. As DNA, the CDR3 is TGCGCCAGCAGCCAAGATGTGCACACCGGGGAGCTGTTTTTT. It specifies CASSQDVHTGELFF.

This clonotype was counted once. The V and J genes are TRBV7-8 and TRBJ2-7; tentative D call: TRBD2 (7 bases). The CDR3 loop spans 14 amino acids. Per germline, CDR1 SGHVS and CDR2 FQNEAQ. The V end was cut by 4 bases, the J end by 11 bases, with 21 bases between. The CDR3 DNA follows: TGTGCCAGCAGCTCGGGGGGCCTACAAGAGACCAAGTACTTC. Its translation: CASSSGGLQETKYF.

This clonotype was counted only a few times. The V gene is TRBV20-1, the J gene TRBJ1-1; D ambiguous. Per germline, CDR1 DFQATT and CDR2 SNEGSKA (reference sequence). The CDR3 is 11 residues long. The V gene lost 3 bases and the J gene lost 11 bases, with 13 bases spanning the gap. The CDR3 loop reads CSARERGLAFF. The CDR3 coding sequence is TGCAGTGCTAGGGAACGTGGTCTGGCTTTCTTT.

About this clonotype: A single base separates this from a much larger clone, so it may be a read error. The rearrangement joins TRBV20-1 to TRBJ2-4; D is uncertain. Germline-derived CDR1 and CDR2 are DFQATT and SNEGSKA (reference sequence). Trimming cost V 2 bases and J 13 bases, with 18 bases left between them. CDR3 size: 13 residues. CDR3 region: CSARWRTDHKQYF. CDR3 in DNA: TGCAGTGCTAGATGGAGAACCGACCACAAGCAGTACTTC.

This clonotype was recorded a few times. The V call is TRBV10-3, the J call TRBJ2-1; possible D gene TRBD2, 7 bases. CDR1 and CDR2 from the germline V gene are ENHRY and SYGVKD. Trimming pared 5 bases from V and 7 bases from J, leaving 21 bases between. CDR3 length: 16 amino acids. CDR3 DNA: TGTGCCATCAGTAATCTAGGGGGGGCCAACTTTAATGAGCAGTTCTTC. Translating gives CAISNLGGANFNEQFF.

This clonotype appeared many times. The chain combines TRBV20-1 with TRBJ2-1; D perhaps matches TRBD2 (6 bases). This CDR3 region has 17 residues. CDR1 DFQATT and CDR2 SNEGSKA come from the germline V gene (reference sequence). Between the trimmed V and J ends, which lost 1 base and 0 bases, there was a span of 16 bases. DNA of the CDR3: TGCAGTGCTAGAGTCCTTGGGGCGGGGCGCTCCTACAATGAGCAGTTCTTC. Translating it yields CSARVLGAGRSYNEQFF.

The chain couples TRBV7-3 to TRBJ1-2, with 9 bases that match TRBD1. CDR1 is SGHTA, CDR2 FQGTGA, per germline. The CDR3 loop spans 15 amino acids. The trim removed 0 bases at V and 4 bases at J, leaving 3 bases unmatched. For the CDR3, the DNA is TGTGCCAGCAGCTTAACACAGGGGGCGGGCTATGGCTACACCTTC. Protein: CASSLTQGAGYGYTF.

This chain links TRBV20-1 with TRBJ2-5, with 9 nucleotides matching TRBD2. Germline assignment: CDR1 DFQATT and CDR2 SNEGSKA (reference sequence). CDR3 size: 15 residues. V lost 2 bases to trimming and J lost 4 bases; unmatched junction nucleotides: 8. The CDR3 loop is CSARRRGGSRETQYF. CDR3 bases: TGCAGTGCTAGAAGGCGGGGGGGCTCCCGAGAGACCCAGTACTTC.

The chain carries TRBV4-1 and TRBJ1-2; TRBD1 matches at 9 bases. V lost 4 bases and J lost 6; bases outside the gene matches: 6. Germline V gene sequence: CDR1 MGHRA, CDR2 YSYEKL. The CDR3 covers 14 residues. The CDR3 loop is CASSLNRDRDGYTF. CDR3 bases: TGCGCCAGCAGCCTGAACCGGGACAGGGATGGCTACACCTTC.

In nucleotides, the CDR3 is TGCGCCAGCAGCCCGGACCCTGAAAATGGCTACACCTTC. Its translation is CASSPDPENGYTF. The chain combines TRBV5-1 with TRBJ1-2, with no clear D. The CDR3 is 13 residues long. CDR1 is SGHRS, CDR2 YFSETQ, per germline. Deletions cut 4 bases from V and 6 bases from J, with 13 bases between.

V is TRBV7-2 and J is TRBJ2-7; the D gene is possibly TRBD1 (5 bases). From germline, CDR1 is SGHTA and CDR2 FQGNSA. V lost 10 bases to trimming and J lost 2 bases, with 15 bases between them. This CDR3 has 13 residues. The CDR3 loop is CATRALGPYEQYF. CDR3 coding DNA: TGTGCCACCCGGGCCCTGGGGCCCTACGAGCAGTACTTC.

The chain recombines TRBV11-2 with TRBJ2-1, with TRBD2 matching 12 bases. The CDR3 runs to 19 residues. Germline lookup yields CDR1 SGHAT and CDR2 FQNNGV. With V trimmed by 4 bases and J by 2 bases, 12 bases remained unmatched. CDR3 nucleotide sequence: TGTGCCAGCAGCTCGCAACTCCTCCGACTAGCGGGGGCCTACAATGAGCAGTTCTTC. As protein: CASSSQLLRLAGAYNEQFF. The full variable domain, rest sourced from reference TRBV11-2 and TRBJ2-1, is EAGVAQSPRYKIIEKRQSVAFWCNPISGHATLYWYQQILGQGPKLLIQFQNNGVVDDSQLPKDRFSAERLKGVDSTLKIQPAKLEDSAVYLCASSSQLLRLAGAYNEQFFGPGTRLTVL.

This clonotype has a handful of counts. This chain connects TRBV13 to TRBJ2-4; the match to TRBD2 covers 9 bases. The J call is doubtful: the DNA matches TRBJ2-7 better. The CDR3 runs to 16 residues. The germline V gene has CDR1 PRHDT and CDR2 FYEKMQ (reference sequence). The CDR3 region has the DNA TGTGCCAGCAGCCTAAATACGGCGGGGGGGTCCTACGAGCAGTACTTC. It is translated as CASSLNTAGGSYEQYF.

The chain combines TRBV18 with TRBJ2-1; 7 bases are a match to TRBD2. The CDR3 runs to 13 residues. Trimming took 6 bases from V and 5 from J; bases not matched to a gene: 4. Germline CDR1 and CDR2: KGHSH and LQKENI. In DNA, the CDR3 is TGTGCCAGCTCCCCAGCGGGGCACAATGAGCAGTTCTTC. Translation gives CASSPAGHNEQFF.

This clonotype was observed a few times. V is TRBV7-2 and J is TRBJ2-1, with D hard to call. The ends were cut back, 1 base at V and 5 bases at J, with 9 bases in the middle. CDR3 length equals 14 residues. Germline V gene sequence: CDR1 SGHTA, CDR2 FQGNSA. The CDR3 DNA is TGTGCCAGCAGCTTAGGGCTATCCAACAATGAGCAGTTCTTC. Protein sequence: CASSLGLSNNEQFF.

In its sample, this clonotype was seen a few times. The rearrangement links TRBV7-6 to TRBJ2-1; a weak D match, TRBD2 (6 bases). V dropped 5 bases and J dropped 4 bases, with 18 bases sitting between them. Germline-derived CDR1 and CDR2 are SGHVS and FNYEAQ. The CDR3 spans 16 residues. The CDR3 loop is CASSPTFRGVYNEQFF. The CDR3 DNA is TGTGCCAGCAGCCCGACCTTCCGCGGGGTATACAATGAGCAGTTCTTC.

This clonotype occurred many times. The genes are TRBV20-1 and TRBJ2-7; the D call may be TRBD1 or TRBD2 (5 bases each). The germline V gene encodes CDR1 DFQATT and CDR2 SNEGSKA (reference sequence). The CDR3 is 13 residues long. The V gene lost 6 bases and the J gene lost 0 bases, with 12 bases spanning the gap. The CDR3, as DNA: TGCAGTGCCCTTCCGGGGCGCTCCTACGAGCAGTACTTC. This translates into CSALPGRSYEQYF.

The chain combines TRBV4-3 with TRBJ2-7; 10 bases line up with TRBD1. CDR3 length equals 14 residues. Germline assignment: CDR1 LGHNA and CDR2 YSLEER. With 1 base clipped from V and 6 bases from J, the junction kept 3 bases outside the gene matches. The DNA for the CDR3 is TGCGCCAGCAGCCAAGGACAGGGGGCGGTCGAGCAGTACTTC. This sequence encodes CASSQGQGAVEQYF.

Turning to this clonotype: Germline and junction disagree at one end, which may indicate a read error. The chain has TRBV4-3 and TRBJ2-1; 9 bases are shared with TRBD1. CDR1 and CDR2 (germline): LGHNA, YSLEER. CDR3 length: 20 residues. DNA for the CDR3: TGCGCCAGCAGCCAAGAGGTTTCTTTTTCGCGGGACAGGGTATACAGTGAGCAGTTCTTC. Residues: CASSQEVSFSRDRVYSEQFF.

This clonotype was seen a single time. CDR3 sequence: CASSDYGTEPGYGYTF. CDR3 sequence (DNA): TGTGCCAGCAGTGATTACGGGACAGAACCGGGGTATGGCTACACCTTC. The chain couples TRBV6-2 or TRBV6-3 to TRBJ1-2; TRBD1 aligns across 7 bases. The CDR3 length is 16 residues. Germline V CDR1 and CDR2: MNHEY, SVGEGT. Unmatched junction bases numbered 14, after V lost 5 bases and J lost 5 bases.

This clonotype was recorded a few times. The gene calls are TRBV6-2 or TRBV6-3 and TRBJ1-1; D may be TRBD1 (5 bases). The CDR3 covers 18 residues. V lost 8 bases to trimming and J lost 4 bases, with 29 bases between them. The germline V gene has CDR1 MNHEY and CDR2 SVGEGT. The CDR3 DNA reads TGTGCCAGCCTTCCTATGATGGAGATATGGGGCGCGGGCACTGAAGCTTTCTTT. Its translation: CASLPMMEIWGAGTEAFF.

This sequence joins TRBV5-1 and TRBJ2-3, with no clear D. Germline-derived CDR1 and CDR2 are SGHRS and YFSETQ. The CDR3 covers 11 residues. V lost 0 bases, J lost 13 bases, and 9 bases lay in between. CDR3 amino acids: CASSLDVTKYF. CDR3 bases: TGCGCCAGCAGCTTGGATGTGACAAAGTATTTT.

The chain combines TRBV6-6 with TRBJ2-1; no clear D. V was pared by 0 bases and J by 8 bases, with 8 bases between. The CDR3 consists of 13 residues. Germline V CDR1 and CDR2: MNHNY, SVGAGI (reference sequence). The CDR3 DNA reads TGTGCCAGCAGTTACTCATATCTCCATGAGCAGTTCTTC. It translates to CASSYSYLHEQFF.